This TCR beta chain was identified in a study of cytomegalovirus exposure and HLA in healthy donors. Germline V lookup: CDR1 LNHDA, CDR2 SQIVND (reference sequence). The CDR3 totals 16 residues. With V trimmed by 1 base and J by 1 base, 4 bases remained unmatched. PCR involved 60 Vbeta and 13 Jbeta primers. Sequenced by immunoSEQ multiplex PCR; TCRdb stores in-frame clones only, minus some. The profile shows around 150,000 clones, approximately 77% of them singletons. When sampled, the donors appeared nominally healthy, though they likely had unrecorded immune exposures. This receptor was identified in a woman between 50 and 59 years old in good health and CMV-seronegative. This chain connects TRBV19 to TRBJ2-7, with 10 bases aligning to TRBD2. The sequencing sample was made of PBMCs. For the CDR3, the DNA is TGTGCCAGTAGTATAGGCCCTAGCGGGGGATCCTACGAGCAGTACTTC. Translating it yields CASSIGPSGGSYEQYF.